This is a list of T cell receptor beta chains from one sample in a study of T-cell reconstitution after alpha-beta-depleted transplantation in children. One entry per CDR3 protein results from TCRdb running MiXCR on the PCR reads. The profile shows about 980,000 distinct CDR3 sequences, roughly 31% of them singletons. Sequences were derived from PBMCs, mostly from graft donor cells, sampled 360 days after TCRalphabeta/CD19-depleted stem cell transplant. These receptor sequences come from a boy under two years old who had a stem cell transplant for SCID, so the T cells may come from the graft donor. CDR3s include the opening cysteine and the closing phenylalanine or tryptophan. D genes are given only for firm matches. Not every row has a clone size; where given, it reads once, few, many or a size class.

D gene	clone size	J gene	V gene	CDR3 DNA	CDR3 protein
TRBD1	few	TRBJ2-7	TRBV30	TGTGCCTGTCAGAATGCGGGACAGGGAGACGAGCAGTACTTC	CACQNAGQGDEQYF
.	.	TRBJ1-1	TRBV10-3	TGTGCCATCAGTGGGGGGCAGGGCACTGAAGCTTTCTTT	CAISGGQGTEAFF
TRBD2	few	TRBJ2-4	TRBV7-2	TGTGCCAGCAGCTCACGACTAGCGGAAAACATTCAGTACTTC	CASSSRLAENIQYF
.	.	TRBJ2-2	TRBV19	TGTGCCAGTACCGTCCCGGGAAGGCCTAGAGGGGAGCTGTTTTTT	CASTVPGRPRGELFF
.	once	TRBJ2-7	TRBV27	TGTGCCAGCAGTTTATGGTCAGGAAACTACGAGCAGTACTTC	CASSLWSGNYEQYF
TRBD1	.	TRBJ2-5	TRBV29-1	TGCAGCGTTCTTCCGAGGACAGGGGAGCAAGAGACCCAGTACTTC	CSVLPRTGEQETQYF
.	.	TRBJ2-3	TRBV9	TGTGCCAGCAGCGTAGTGCCCTCGGCAGATACGCAGTATTTT	CASSVVPSADTQYF
.	few	TRBJ2-3	TRBV7-9	TGTGCCAGCAGCTTAATAGGGGTGGGGACAGATACGCAGTATTTT	CASSLIGVGTDTQYF
.	many	TRBJ1-1	TRBV7-9	TGTGCCAGCAGCTTAGGTTGGAGTAAGAACACTGAAGCTTTCTTT	CASSLGWSKNTEAFF
.	once	TRBJ1-1	TRBV5-1	TGCGCCAGCAGCGCAAACAGGGCTGAAGCTTTCTTT	CASSANRAEAFF
TRBD1	few	TRBJ2-1	TRBV5-1	TGCGCCAGCAGCTTGGGAAACCGACAGGGGGCCATCAATGAGCAGTTCTTC	CASSLGNRQGAINEQFF
TRBD1	.	TRBJ1-1	TRBV27	TGTGCCAGCTCTTACACAGGGGACCTGAACACTGAAGCTTTCTTT	CASSYTGDLNTEAFF
.	.	TRBJ2-3	TRBV11-3	TGTGCCAGCAGCTTCCAGAATCTCGATACGCAGTATTTT	CASSFQNLDTQYF
.	.	TRBJ2-7	TRBV12-3/TRBV12-4	TGTGCCAGCAGTCAGCCCTTTCCTAAGGACGAGCAGTACTTC	CASSQPFPKDEQYF
TRBD2	few	TRBJ2-1	TRBV3-1	TGTGCCAGCAGCCAAGGGAAAAGCGGGGCCTACAATGAGCAGTTCTTC	CASSQGKSGAYNEQFF
.	few	TRBJ2-1	TRBV5-1	TGCGCCAGCAGCTCGGGGGAGCGCATCCCCTACAATGAGCAGTTCTTC	CASSSGERIPYNEQFF
TRBD1	few	TRBJ2-6	TRBV7-3	TGTGCCAGCAGCGTTGGCCGGGACAGGGGGCTTCCTGGGGCCAACGTCCTGACTTTC	CASSVGRDRGLPGANVLTF
.	many	TRBJ2-7	TRBV5-1	TGTGCCAGCAGTTTAGCAGGGGTGTCCTACGAGCAGTACTTC	CASSLAGVSYEQYF
.	few	TRBJ2-3	TRBV7-9	TGTGCCAGCAGCTTAATCCCATCCGGGGGCAACACAGATACGCAGTATTTT	CASSLIPSGGNTDTQYF
TRBD1	.	TRBJ1-1	TRBV5-1	TGCGCCAGCAGACAGGGGGCCATGAACACTGAAGCTTTCTTT	CASRQGAMNTEAFF
.	once	TRBJ1-1	TRBV6-5	TGTGCCAGCAGTTCAAGGGCAAAGACCACTGAAGCTTTCTTT	CASSSRAKTTEAFF
TRBD2	.	TRBJ2-3	TRBV6-5	TGTGCCAGCAGCCCTCCACCGGGACTCTCTAGCGGTACGCAGTATTTT	CASSPPPGLSSGTQYF
TRBD2	.	TRBJ2-3	TRBV3-1	TGTGCCAGCAGCCCCCGGGGAGCGGGGGGCACAGATACGCAGTATTTT	CASSPRGAGGTDTQYF
TRBD2	few	TRBJ2-3	TRBV20-1	TGCAGTGCTAGACCTAGGACTAGCTGGGGCACAGATACGCAGTATTTT	CSARPRTSWGTDTQYF
.	.	TRBJ1-1	TRBV5-5	TGTGCCAGCAGCTTGGAAACGCATATGAACACTGAAGCTTTCTTT	CASSLETHMNTEAFF
.	.	TRBJ2-1	TRBV14	TGTGCCAGCAGCCACGGGGAGAGGTCCTACAATGAGCAGTTCTTC	CASSHGERSYNEQFF
.	.	TRBJ2-2	TRBV7-2	TGTGCCAGCAGCTTAGAACGGGAAGCCGGGGAGCTGTTTTTT	CASSLEREAGELFF
.	.	TRBJ2-7	TRBV7-6	TGTGCCAGCAGCTTAGAGGCAGCAGGGAACTACGAGCAGTACTTC	CASSLEAAGNYEQYF
TRBD1	few	TRBJ2-7	TRBV9	TGTGCCAGCAGCATACAGACAGGGGGCCCCTACGAGCAGTACTTC	CASSIQTGGPYEQYF
.	.	TRBJ1-5	TRBV24-1	TGTGCCACCAGTGACTCCCATCAGCCCCAGCATTTT	CATSDSHQPQHF
.	.	TRBJ1-1	TRBV28	TGTGCCAGCGGCGTACGGATTGAAGCTTTCTTT	CASGVRIEAFF
TRBD1	few	TRBJ1-2	TRBV7-8	TGTGCCAGCAGCCAAGGGACAGGGGGCCCCTATGGCTACACCTTC	CASSQGTGGPYGYTF
.	.	TRBJ2-1	TRBV19	TGTGCCAGTAGTAGAAGTGTGGACTCCTACAATGAGCAGTTCTTC	CASSRSVDSYNEQFF
.	.	TRBJ2-5	TRBV5-1	TGCGCCAGCAGCCCCTCACAGGACTTGGGGGAGACCCAGTACTTC	CASSPSQDLGETQYF
.	.	TRBJ2-1	TRBV4-2	TGTGCCAGCAGCCAAGATATTGGGCTAGAGCAGTTCTTC	CASSQDIGLEQFF
TRBD1	few	TRBJ1-2	TRBV6-5	TGTGCCAGCAGTTACTCGAGACAGGGTGGAGGCTACACCTTC	CASSYSRQGGGYTF
.	.	TRBJ1-1	TRBV12-3/TRBV12-4	TGTGCCAGCAGTCCCTACCCTCACATAAAGAACACTGAAGCTTTCTTT	CASSPYPHIKNTEAFF